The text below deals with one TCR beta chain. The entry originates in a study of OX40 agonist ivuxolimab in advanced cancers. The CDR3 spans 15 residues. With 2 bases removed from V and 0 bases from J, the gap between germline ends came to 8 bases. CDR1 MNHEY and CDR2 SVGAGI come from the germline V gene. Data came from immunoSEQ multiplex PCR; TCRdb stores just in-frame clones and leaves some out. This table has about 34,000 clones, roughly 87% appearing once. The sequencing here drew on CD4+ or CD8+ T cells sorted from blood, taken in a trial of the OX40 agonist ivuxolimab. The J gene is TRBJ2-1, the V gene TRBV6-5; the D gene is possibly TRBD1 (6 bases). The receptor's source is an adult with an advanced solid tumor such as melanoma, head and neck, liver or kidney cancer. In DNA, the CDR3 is TGTGCCAGCAGTTACCGCAGGGGCTCCTACAATGAGCAGTTCTTC. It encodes CASSYRRGSYNEQFF.